A selection of T cell receptor beta chains follows, all from one sample in a study of response to subunit inactivated influenza vaccine. TCRdb re-derived calls from the RT-PCR reads in MiXCR, one entry per CDR3 protein. The sample records more than 200,000 distinct CDR3 sequences, 12% being singletons. The sample here was non-naive T cells sorted from PBMCs, taken approximately 15 days before vaccination. Receptor source: a man aged 45-65 years who received an inactivated influenza vaccine. Each CDR3 is given with its conserved first and last residue. The D gene is left open where the match is weak. Size is omitted from some rows. Given values are once, few, many or a class for expanded clones.

J gene | clone size | D gene | V gene | CDR3 protein | CDR3 DNA
TRBJ1-5 | few | . | TRBV29-1 | CSAAGGENQPQHF | TGCAGCGCGGCGGGGGGGGAGAATCAGCCCCAGCATTTT
TRBJ2-7 | few | . | TRBV12-2 | CASRLAGRTSSYEQYF | TGTGCAAGTCGCTTAGCCGGACGGACTTCATCCTACGAGCAGTACTTC
TRBJ1-2 | few | . | TRBV29-1 | CSAPFHSSRDIENYGYTF | TGCAGCGCTCCTTTCCATTCTTCCCGGGACATCGAAAACTATGGCTACACCTTC
TRBJ2-5 | many | TRBD2 | TRBV29-1 | CSVARTSGGQETQYF | TGCAGCGTCGCGAGGACTAGCGGGGGCCAAGAGACCCAGTACTTC
TRBJ2-1 | . | TRBD2 | TRBV5-6 | CASSFLAGNEQFF | TGTGCCAGCAGCTTTCTAGCGGGCAATGAGCAGTTCTTC
TRBJ2-5 | . | TRBD1 | TRBV3-1 | CASSRNRGVSETQYF | TGTGCCAGCAGCCGAAACAGGGGAGTGTCGGAGACCCAGTACTTC
TRBJ2-7 | few | TRBD2 | TRBV3-1 | CASTHSGGYEQYF | TGTGCCAGCACCCATAGCGGGGGTTACGAGCAGTACTTC
TRBJ2-7 | . | TRBD2 | TRBV4-2 | CASSQDSSGFFYEQYF | TGTGCCAGCAGCCAAGATTCTAGCGGGTTTTTCTACGAGCAGTACTTC
TRBJ2-5 | . | . | TRBV20-1 | CSATGRGWETQYF | TGCAGTGCAACAGGGCGGGGTTGGGAGACCCAGTACTTC
TRBJ1-2 | many | TRBD1 | TRBV5-1 | CASSSRDRGYGYTF | TGCGCCAGCAGCAGCCGGGACAGGGGCTATGGCTACACCTTC
TRBJ1-2 | . | TRBD1 | TRBV18 | CASSPPTTGHYGYTF | TGTGCCAGCTCACCACCAACGACAGGGCACTATGGCTACACCTTC
TRBJ2-1 | many | TRBD1 | TRBV29-1 | CSARTEGAHDEQFF | TGCAGCGCCCGAACAGAGGGGGCTCATGATGAGCAGTTCTTC
TRBJ1-6 | . | . | TRBV6-2/TRBV6-3 | CASSYGRGLSPLHF | TGTGCCAGCAGTTACGGACGGGGGCTCTCACCCCTCCACTTT
TRBJ2-1 | many | . | TRBV12-3/TRBV12-4 | CASSLRAGITYNEQFF | TGTGCCAGCAGTTTGCGTGCAGGGATCACCTACAATGAGCAGTTCTTC
TRBJ1-5 | . | . | TRBV19 | CASSRQGPSVQPQHF | TGTGCCAGTAGTCGTCAGGGGCCCAGCGTTCAGCCCCAGCATTTT
TRBJ1-4 | . | TRBD1 | TRBV12-3/TRBV12-4 | CASSKGTGTNEKLFF | TGTGCCAGCAGTAAGGGGACAGGAACTAATGAAAAACTGTTTTTT
TRBJ2-7 | . | . | TRBV10-3 | CAIRSNRDPYEQYF | TGTGCCATCAGATCAAACAGGGACCCCTACGAGCAGTACTTC
TRBJ2-4 | many | . | TRBV4-2 | CASSQETALAKNIQYF | TGTGCCAGCAGCCAAGAGACAGCCCTAGCCAAAAACATTCAGTACTTC
TRBJ1-5 | many | TRBD1 | TRBV20-1 | CSARDPGTGDNQPQHF | TGCAGTGCTAGAGATCCGGGGACAGGGGACAATCAGCCCCAGCATTTT
TRBJ1-5 | . | TRBD1 | TRBV2 | CASTKDRANNQPQHF | TGTGCCAGCACAAAAGACAGGGCGAACAATCAGCCCCAGCATTTT
TRBJ2-7 | . | . | TRBV11-2 | CASSLGASWDISYEQYF | TGTGCCAGCAGCTTAGGGGCGTCTTGGGACATCTCCTACGAGCAGTACTTC
TRBJ1-4 | . | . | TRBV12-3/TRBV12-4 | CASSYWSATNEKLFF | TGTGCCAGCAGTTATTGGTCAGCAACTAATGAAAAACTGTTTTTT
TRBJ2-1 | few | TRBD1 | TRBV20-1 | CSAPPRGGTYNEQFF | TGCAGTGCTCCCCCTAGAGGGGGCACCTACAATGAGCAGTTCTTC
TRBJ2-1 | many | . | TRBV18 | CASSPLSGSSSYNEQFF | TGTGCCAGCTCACCACTTTCTGGGTCGAGCTCCTACAATGAGCAGTTCTTC
TRBJ2-7 | few | TRBD1 | TRBV5-6 | CASSFFRGLAYEQYF | TGTGCCAGCAGCTTTTTCAGGGGGCTTGCCTACGAGCAGTACTTC
TRBJ1-2 | . | . | TRBV18 | CASSPGPLHGYGYTF | TGTGCCAGCTCCCCGGGCCCCCTACACGGCTATGGCTACACCTTC
TRBJ1-1 | few | . | TRBV29-1 | CSVGSQNTEAFF | TGCAGCGTTGGGTCCCAGAACACTGAAGCTTTCTTT
TRBJ2-7 | few | . | TRBV10-3 | CAISDPGQGGYEQYF | TGTGCCATCAGTGACCCCGGGCAGGGAGGTTACGAGCAGTACTTC
TRBJ2-3 | . | TRBD1 | TRBV11-2 | CASSSDRQYTDTQYF | TGTGCCAGCAGCTCGGACAGGCAATACACAGATACGCAGTATTTT
TRBJ1-5 | few | . | TRBV4-3 | CASSQDPAQGSNQPQHF | TGCGCCAGCAGCCAAGATCCGGCGCAGGGGTCAAATCAGCCCCAGCATTTT
TRBJ1-2 | many | TRBD1 | TRBV11-2 | CASSLAPQGVYYGYTF | TGTGCCAGCAGCTTAGCCCCACAGGGGGTATACTATGGCTACACCTTC
TRBJ1-6 | many | TRBD1 | TRBV10-3 | CAISGGTENSPLHF | TGTGCCATCAGTGGGGGGACAGAGAATTCACCCCTCCACTTT
TRBJ2-7 | few | TRBD2 | TRBV4-2 | CASSQRDGLAGVYEQYF | TGTGCCAGCAGCCAGAGGGACGGACTAGCGGGAGTCTACGAGCAGTACTTC
TRBJ2-2 | . | . | TRBV4-1 | CASSQKTGGPNTGELFF | TGCGCCAGCAGCCAGAAAACGGGGGGCCCGAACACCGGGGAGCTGTTTTTT
TRBJ1-5 | few | . | TRBV27 | CASSLGGEQPQHF | TGTGCCAGCAGTTTAGGGGGGGAGCAGCCCCAGCATTTT
TRBJ1-6 | few | . | TRBV20-1 | CSAPPAPGSSPLHF | TGCAGTGCTCCCCCTGCCCCAGGTAGTTCACCCCTCCACTTT